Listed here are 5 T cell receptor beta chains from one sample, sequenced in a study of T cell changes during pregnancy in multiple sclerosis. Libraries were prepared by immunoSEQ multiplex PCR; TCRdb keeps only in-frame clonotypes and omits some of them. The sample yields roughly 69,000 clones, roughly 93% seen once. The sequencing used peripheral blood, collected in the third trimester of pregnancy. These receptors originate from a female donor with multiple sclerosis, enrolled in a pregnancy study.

The CDR3 reads CASSGTAGQGEQYF. Written as DNA, the CDR3 is TGTGCCAGCAGTGGCACAGCGGGTCAGGGCGAGCAGTACTTC. This chain uses TRBV6-6 with TRBJ2-7; tentative D call: TRBD2 (6 bases). With 5 bases removed from V and 6 bases from J, the gap between germline ends came to 17 bases. The CDR3 runs to 14 residues. Germline values: CDR1 MNHNY, CDR2 SVGAGI (reference sequence).

DNA for the CDR3: TGCGCCAGCAGCCATGCGACAGGGGGAGTCAGTGGCTACACCTTC. As protein: CASSHATGGVSGYTF. This rearrangement joins TRBV5-1 to TRBJ1-2; 9 bases align to TRBD1. V shed 4 bases, J shed 7 bases, and the junction held 11 bases outside the gene matches. Germline CDR1 reads SGHRS; CDR2 reads YFSETQ. The CDR3 is 15 residues long.

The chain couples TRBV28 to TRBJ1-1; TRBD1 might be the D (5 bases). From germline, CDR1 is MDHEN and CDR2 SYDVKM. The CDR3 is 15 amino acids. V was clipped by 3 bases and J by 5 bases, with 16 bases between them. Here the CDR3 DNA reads TGTGCCAGCAGTTTGTTGACGTCCCGGGGGACTGAAGCTTTCTTT. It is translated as CASSLLTSRGTEAFF.

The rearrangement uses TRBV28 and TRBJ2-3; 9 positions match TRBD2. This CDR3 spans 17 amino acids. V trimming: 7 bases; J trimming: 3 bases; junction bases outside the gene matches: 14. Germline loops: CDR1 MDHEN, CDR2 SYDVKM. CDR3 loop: CASTGAHGGGATDTQYF. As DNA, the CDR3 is TGTGCCAGCACCGGAGCCCATGGCGGGGGGGCAACAGATACGCAGTATTTT.

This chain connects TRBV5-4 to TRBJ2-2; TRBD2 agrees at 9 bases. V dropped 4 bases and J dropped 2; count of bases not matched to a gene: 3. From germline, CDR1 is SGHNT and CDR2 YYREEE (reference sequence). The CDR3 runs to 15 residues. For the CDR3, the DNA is TGTGCCAGCAGCCGCGGGGGGGCTAACACCGGGGAGCTGTTTTTT. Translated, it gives CASSRGGANTGELFF.